This paragraph covers one T cell receptor beta chain sequence. This clone was observed a single time. No antigen is known for it. Base qualities are missing; no much larger clone stands one base away. The sample's time point label, decoded: individuals recovered from natural SARS-CoV-2 infection. These data are taken from a study of Ad26.COV2.S vaccination and SARS-CoV-2 variants (TCRdb year 2021). For the study in its entirety: TCRbeta repertoire sequencing served as the tool for gauging how specific and how broad the SARS-CoV-2-reactive T cell receptors were following Ad26.COV2.S vaccination. A total of 32 samples were included in the TCR-sequenced set, comprising around 19 Ad26.COV2.S vaccine recipients, 5 placebo recipients and 8 SARS-CoV-2 convalescent individuals.

The immunoSEQ Assay was used to sequence TCRbeta CDR3 regions. After extraction, genomic DNA underwent amplification by bias-controlled multiplex PCR, followed by high-throughput sequencing. For the original study's pipeline: To quantify the absolute abundance of each unique TCRbeta CDR3 region, sequences were collapsed and filtered. Usable DNA was measured by amplifying reference genes present in all nucleated cells, and TCRbeta template counts were normalized to that usable DNA to estimate T cell fraction. Repertoire TCRs were annotated as SARS-CoV-2-specific when V gene, CDR3 amino acid sequence and J gene were exactly matched to a known reactive TCR set. The reference SARS-CoV-2 TCR set was derived from MIRA and filtered for enrichment in COVID-19-positive ImmuneCODE repertoires, a step that removed public or cross-reactive TCRs. Using the MIRA antigens, annotated TCRs were further analysed by specific ORF or by position within an ORF. Breadth was defined as the number of annotated unique rearrangements divided by the total number of unique productive rearrangements, and depth was defined as the summed frequency of the annotated unique rearrangements. Two-sided Wilcoxon rank-sum tests were used to compare TCR breadth between groups. As stored in TCRdb, this immuneACCESS dataset retains in-frame rearrangements with V and J assigned. A fraction of the clones does not appear; measured against another copy, unresolved V genes explain less than half of the discrepancy, and the remainder lacks a known reason. The DNA was the basis for D and trimming; V, J and clone size are from that table. Counted in this sample were 180,000 or so clones; around 90% of them appeared once. The ten biggest clones cover over 4.5% of the sample.

V is shortened by 0 bases, J by 7 bases, and the region joining them spans 27 bases. The germline V gene (reference sequence) sets CDR1 to LGHDT and CDR2 to YNNKEL. The CDR3, from cysteine to phenylalanine, totals 19 residues. Only the CDR3 portion is preserved as DNA: 57 bases, with reading frame beginning at the first base. General conclusions and limits of the study: After vaccination, spike-specific CD8+ and CD4+ T cell responses were reported to show substantial breadth. The authors noted that the TCR breadth and depth analyses may have underestimated total T cell responses. Spike-specific TCR breadth was higher in Ad26.COV2.S recipients than in placebo recipients (P = 0.0014). Non-spike TCR breadth was comparable between vaccine and placebo recipients, consistent with the vaccine containing only spike.

The chain links TRBV3-1 (or the pseudogene TRBV3-2) with TRBJ2-5; the D gene is perhaps TRBD1, on 5 matching bases. The sequence was obtained from a human donor who had recovered from COVID-19. Sequences were derived from peripheral blood, sampled after recovery from COVID-19. The DNA sequence reads TGTGCCAGCAGCCAAGATATCGGATCGTCGCGGACATCCCGTCCGACCCAGTACTTC. Its translation reads: CASSQDIGSSRTSRPTQYF.